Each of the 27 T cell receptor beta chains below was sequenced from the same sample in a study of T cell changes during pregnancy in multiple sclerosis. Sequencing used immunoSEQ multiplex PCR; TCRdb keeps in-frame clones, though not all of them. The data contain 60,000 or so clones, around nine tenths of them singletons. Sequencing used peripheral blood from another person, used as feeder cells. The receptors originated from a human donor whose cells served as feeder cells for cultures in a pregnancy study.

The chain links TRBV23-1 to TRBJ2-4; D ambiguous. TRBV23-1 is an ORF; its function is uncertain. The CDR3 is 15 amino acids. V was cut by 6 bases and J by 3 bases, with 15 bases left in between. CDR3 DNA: TGCGCCAGCAGCCTAATCGATGGGGTCAAAAACATTCAGTACTTC. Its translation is CASSLIDGVKNIQYF.

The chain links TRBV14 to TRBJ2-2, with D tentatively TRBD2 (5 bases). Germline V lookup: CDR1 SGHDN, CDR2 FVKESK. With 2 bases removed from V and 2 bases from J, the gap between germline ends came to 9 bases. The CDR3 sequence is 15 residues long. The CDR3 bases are TGTGCCAGCAGCCAAAGCGGATTAAACACCGGGGAGCTGTTTTTT. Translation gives CASSQSGLNTGELFF.

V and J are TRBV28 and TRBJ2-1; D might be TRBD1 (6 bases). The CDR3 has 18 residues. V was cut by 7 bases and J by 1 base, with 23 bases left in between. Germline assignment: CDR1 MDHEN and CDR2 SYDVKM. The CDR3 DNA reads TGTGCCAGCACTCCCCCCAGGGGTAGGTACTCGTCCTACAATGAGCAGTTCTTC. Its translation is CASTPPRGRYSSYNEQFF.

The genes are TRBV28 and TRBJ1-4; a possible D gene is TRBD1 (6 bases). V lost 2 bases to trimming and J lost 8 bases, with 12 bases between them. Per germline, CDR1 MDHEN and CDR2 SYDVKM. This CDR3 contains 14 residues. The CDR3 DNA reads TGTGCCAGCAGTTTAGGGGGGGCTGGGGAAAAACTGTTTTTT. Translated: CASSLGGAGEKLFF.

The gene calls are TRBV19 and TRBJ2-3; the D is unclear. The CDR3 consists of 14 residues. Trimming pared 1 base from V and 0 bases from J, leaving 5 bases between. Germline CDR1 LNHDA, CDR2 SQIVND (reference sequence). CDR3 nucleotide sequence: TGTGCCAGTAGTATAGGGCGAAGCACAGATACGCAGTATTTT. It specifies CASSIGRSTDTQYF.

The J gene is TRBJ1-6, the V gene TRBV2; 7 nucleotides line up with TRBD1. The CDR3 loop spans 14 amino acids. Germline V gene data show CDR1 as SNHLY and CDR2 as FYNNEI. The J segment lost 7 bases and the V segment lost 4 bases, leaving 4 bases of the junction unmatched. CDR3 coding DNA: TGTGCCAGCAGTGGACAGGGAAAGAATTCACCCCTCCACTTT. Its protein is CASSGQGKNSPLHF.

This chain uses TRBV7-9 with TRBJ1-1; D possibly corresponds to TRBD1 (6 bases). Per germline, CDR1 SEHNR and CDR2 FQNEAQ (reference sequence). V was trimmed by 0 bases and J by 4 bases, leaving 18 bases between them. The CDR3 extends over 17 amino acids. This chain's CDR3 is CASSLASGAGGGTEAFF. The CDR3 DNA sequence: TGTGCCAGCAGCTTAGCTAGCGGGGCGGGAGGGGGCACTGAAGCTTTCTTT.

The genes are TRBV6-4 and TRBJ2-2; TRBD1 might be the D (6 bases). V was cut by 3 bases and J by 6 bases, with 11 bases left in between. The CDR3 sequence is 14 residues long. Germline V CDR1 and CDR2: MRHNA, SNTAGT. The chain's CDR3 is CASSEWGQAGELFF. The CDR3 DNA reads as TGTGCCAGCAGTGAGTGGGGGCAAGCCGGGGAGCTGTTTTTT.

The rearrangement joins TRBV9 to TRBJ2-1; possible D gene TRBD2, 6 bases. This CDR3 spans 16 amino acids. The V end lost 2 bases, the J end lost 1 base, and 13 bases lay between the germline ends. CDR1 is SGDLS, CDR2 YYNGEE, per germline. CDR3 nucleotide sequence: TGTGCCAGCAGCGTCACCCGGGAGACGTCCTACAATGAGCAGTTCTTC. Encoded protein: CASSVTRETSYNEQFF.

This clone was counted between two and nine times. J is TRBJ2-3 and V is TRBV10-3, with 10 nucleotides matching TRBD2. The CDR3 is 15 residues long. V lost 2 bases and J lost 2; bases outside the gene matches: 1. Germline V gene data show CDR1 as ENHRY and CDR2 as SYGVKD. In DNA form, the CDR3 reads TGTGCCATCAGTGAGGGACTAGCGGACACAGATACGCAGTATTTT. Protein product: CAISEGLADTDTQYF.

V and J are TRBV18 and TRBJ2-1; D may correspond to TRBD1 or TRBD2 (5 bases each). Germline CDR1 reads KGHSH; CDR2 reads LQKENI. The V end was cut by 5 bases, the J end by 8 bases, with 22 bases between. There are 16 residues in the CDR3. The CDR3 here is CASSGNGARGGDEQFF. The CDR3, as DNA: TGTGCCAGCTCAGGGAACGGGGCCCGCGGTGGGGATGAGCAGTTCTTC.

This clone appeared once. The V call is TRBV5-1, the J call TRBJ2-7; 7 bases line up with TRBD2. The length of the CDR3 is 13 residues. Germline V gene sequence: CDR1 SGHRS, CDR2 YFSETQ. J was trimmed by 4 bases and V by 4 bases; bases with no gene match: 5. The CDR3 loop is CASSLTSVYEQYF. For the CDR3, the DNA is TGCGCCAGCAGCCTTACTAGCGTATACGAGCAGTACTTC. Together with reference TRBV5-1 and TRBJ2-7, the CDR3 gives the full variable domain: KAGVTQTPRYLIKTRGQQVTLSCSPISGHRSVSWYQQTPGQGLQFLFEYFSETQRNKGNFPGRFSGRQFSNSRSEMNVSTLELGDSALYLCASSLTSVYEQYFGPGTRLTVT.

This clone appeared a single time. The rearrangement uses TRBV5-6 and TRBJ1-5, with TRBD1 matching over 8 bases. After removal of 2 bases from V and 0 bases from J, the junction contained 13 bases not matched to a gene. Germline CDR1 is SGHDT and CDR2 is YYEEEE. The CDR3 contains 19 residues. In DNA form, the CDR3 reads TGTGCCAGCAGCTTTGGCACAAGGACAGGGATTTATAGCAATCAGCCCCAGCATTTT. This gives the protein CASSFGTRTGIYSNQPQHF.

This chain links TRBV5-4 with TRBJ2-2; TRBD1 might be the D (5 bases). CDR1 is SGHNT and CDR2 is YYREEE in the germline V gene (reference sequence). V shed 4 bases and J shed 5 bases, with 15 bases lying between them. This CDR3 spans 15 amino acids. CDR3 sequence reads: CASSIDRTGTGELFF. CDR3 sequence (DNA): TGTGCCAGCAGCATAGATCGAACAGGAACCGGGGAGCTGTTTTTT.

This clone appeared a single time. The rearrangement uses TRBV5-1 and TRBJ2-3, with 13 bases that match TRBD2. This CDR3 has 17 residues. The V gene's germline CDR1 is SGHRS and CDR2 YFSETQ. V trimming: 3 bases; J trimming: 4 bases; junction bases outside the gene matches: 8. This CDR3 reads CASSSQGTSGVSDTQYF. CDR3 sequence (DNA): TGCGCCAGCAGCTCGCAAGGGACTAGCGGGGTGTCAGATACGCAGTATTTT.

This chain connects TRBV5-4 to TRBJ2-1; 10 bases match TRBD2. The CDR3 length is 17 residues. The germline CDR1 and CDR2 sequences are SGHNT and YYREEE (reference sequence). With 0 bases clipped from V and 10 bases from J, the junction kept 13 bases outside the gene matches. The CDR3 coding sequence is TGTGCCAGCAGCTTGGCAGCTGCTAGCGGGGGTAGGGGCGAGCAGTTCTTC. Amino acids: CASSLAAASGGRGEQFF.

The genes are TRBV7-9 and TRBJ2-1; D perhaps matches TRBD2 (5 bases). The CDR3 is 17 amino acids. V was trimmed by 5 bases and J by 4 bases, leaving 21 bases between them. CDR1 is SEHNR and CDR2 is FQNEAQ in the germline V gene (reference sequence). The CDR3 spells CASSPPPRLALYNEQFF. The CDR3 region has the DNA TGTGCCAGCAGCCCTCCCCCCCGCCTAGCCTTGTACAATGAGCAGTTCTTC.

The DNA of the CDR3 is TGTGCCATAACCCGGAGAGAGACTAGCGGGAGGAGAGATACGCAGTATTTT. Translated, it gives CAITRRETSGRRDTQYF. The gene calls are TRBV2 and TRBJ2-3, with 13 bases that match TRBD2. The CDR3 consists of 17 residues. The germline gives CDR1 SNHLY, CDR2 FYNNEI. V dropped 10 bases and J dropped 5; count of bases not matched to a gene: 15.

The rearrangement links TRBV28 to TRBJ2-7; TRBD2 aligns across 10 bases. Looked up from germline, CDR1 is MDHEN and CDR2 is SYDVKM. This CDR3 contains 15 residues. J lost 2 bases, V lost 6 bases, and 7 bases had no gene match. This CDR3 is CASRIPSGGAYEQYF. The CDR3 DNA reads TGTGCCAGCAGGATACCTAGCGGGGGAGCCTACGAGCAGTACTTC.

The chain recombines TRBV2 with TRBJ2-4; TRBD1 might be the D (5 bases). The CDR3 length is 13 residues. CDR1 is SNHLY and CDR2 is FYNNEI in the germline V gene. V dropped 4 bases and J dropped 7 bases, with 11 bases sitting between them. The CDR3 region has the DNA TGTGCCAGCAGTGGGGTACGACAGAACATTCAGTACTTC. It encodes CASSGVRQNIQYF.

The CDR3 sequence: CASSLSAGNTIYF. The CDR3 nucleotides are TGTGCCAGCAGCTTATCCGCCGGAAACACCATATATTTT. This chain connects TRBV7-6 to TRBJ1-3, with D unresolved. Trimming cost V 2 bases and J 4 bases, with 6 bases left between them. In germline, CDR1 is SGHVS, CDR2 FNYEAQ. The CDR3 runs 13 residues.

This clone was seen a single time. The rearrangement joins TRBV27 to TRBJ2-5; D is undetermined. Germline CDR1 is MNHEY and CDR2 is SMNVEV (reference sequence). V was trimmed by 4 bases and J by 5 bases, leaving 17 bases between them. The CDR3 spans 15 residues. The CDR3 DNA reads TGTGCCAGCAGTTACTCCGGCCAGAGACGCGAGACCCAGTACTTC. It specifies CASSYSGQRRETQYF.

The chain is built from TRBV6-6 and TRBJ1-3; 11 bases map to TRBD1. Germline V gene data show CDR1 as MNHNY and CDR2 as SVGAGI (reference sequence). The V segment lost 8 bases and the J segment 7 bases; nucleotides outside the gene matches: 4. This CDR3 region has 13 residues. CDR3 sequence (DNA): TGTGCCAGCGGCCGGACAGGGGGCAACACCATATATTTT. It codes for CASGRTGGNTIYF.

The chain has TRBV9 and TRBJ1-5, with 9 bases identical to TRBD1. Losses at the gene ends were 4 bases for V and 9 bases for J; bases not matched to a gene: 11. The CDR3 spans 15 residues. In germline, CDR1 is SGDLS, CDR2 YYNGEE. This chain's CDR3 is CASSPQGQGFGPQHF. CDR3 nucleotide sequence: TGTGCCAGCAGCCCCCAAGGACAGGGGTTCGGGCCCCAGCATTTT.

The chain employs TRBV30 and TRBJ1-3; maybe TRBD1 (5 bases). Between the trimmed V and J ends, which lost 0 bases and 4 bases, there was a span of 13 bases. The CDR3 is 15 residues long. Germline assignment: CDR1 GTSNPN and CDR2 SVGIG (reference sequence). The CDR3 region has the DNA TGTGCCTGGAGTGTAGGTGGGGGAAGAGGAAACACCATATATTTT. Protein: CAWSVGGGRGNTIYF.

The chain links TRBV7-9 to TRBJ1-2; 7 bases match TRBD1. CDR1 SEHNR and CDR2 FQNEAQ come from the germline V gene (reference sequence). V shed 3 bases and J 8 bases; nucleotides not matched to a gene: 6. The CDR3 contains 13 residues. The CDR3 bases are TGTGCCAGCAGCTTCGGTCAGGGGGAAGGCTACACCTTC. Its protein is CASSFGQGEGYTF.

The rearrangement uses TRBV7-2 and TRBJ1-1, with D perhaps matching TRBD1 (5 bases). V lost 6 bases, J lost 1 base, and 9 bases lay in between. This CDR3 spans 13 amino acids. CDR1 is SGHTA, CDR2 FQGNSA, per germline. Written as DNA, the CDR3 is TGTGCCAGCAGTATTCAGGGGAACACTGAAGCTTTCTTT. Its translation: CASSIQGNTEAFF. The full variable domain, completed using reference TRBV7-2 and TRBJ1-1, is GAGVSQSPSNKVTEKGKDVELRCDPISGHTALYWYRQSLGQGLEFLIYFQGNSAPDKSGLPSDRFSAERTGGSVSTLTIQRTQQEDSAVYLCASSIQGNTEAFFGQGTRLTVV.